The sequence of this T cell receptor beta chain was determined in a study of blood T cell repertoires in COVID-19. Study in general: Specimens from acute and convalescent COVID-19 originated in the United States, Italy and Spain. Sample material is recorded as cDNA or gDNA derived from T cells, B-cell-depleted T cells, or PBMCs.

The data were produced by immunoSEQ multiplex PCR, yet TCRdb's version contains in-frame clones alone and is incomplete. The sample gives about 140,000 clones, 84% of which show up once; 10% is in the top ten. This CDR3 is built from 15 residues. The V and J ends lost 4 bases and 5 bases, in that order; junction bases with no gene match: 6. Germline V CDR1 and CDR2: SGHRS, YFSETQ. Specimen: peripheral blood. The genes are TRBV5-1 and TRBJ2-1, with TRBD2 identical over 10 bases. This sequence was found in a man in his fifties or sixties with active or convalescent COVID-19. CDR3 sequence: CASSLIAGGNNEQFF. CDR3 DNA sequence: TGCGCCAGCAGCCTAATAGCGGGGGGAAACAATGAGCAGTTCTTC.